The present TCR beta chain was sequenced within a study of CD8+CD57+ T cells in acquired aplastic anemia. Study context: CD4+ and CD8+ cells, once sorted, gave DNA averaging approximately 3.3 ug. An average of about 9.8 million reads for CD4+ cells was obtained from healthy donors.

This clonotype has a count of ten or more. Antigen: not known. Genomic DNA was employed as the template in profiling TCR beta VDJ and CDR3. From the reads, TCRdb called clonotypes with MiXCR, one entry per CDR3 protein. The sample records around 150,000 distinct CDR3 sequences, roughly 47% being singletons. Study-wide findings and caveats: Researchers report that about 29 CD8+ CDR3 sequences appeared in both patients and controls.

Trimming removed 10 bases from V and 4 bases from J; junction bases left unmatched: 8. The germline V gene has CDR1 LNHDA and CDR2 SQIVND (reference sequence). This CDR3 has 15 amino acids. The sample taken for sequencing was sorted CD4+, CD8+, or CD8+CD57+ T cells (not recorded which) from PBMCs. The chain couples TRBV19 to TRBJ2-2, with TRBD2 identical over 11 bases. The source of this sequence is a human donor in good health. CDR3 region: CATRRLAGFTGELFF. CDR3 nucleotides: TGTGCCACTCGACGACTAGCGGGGTTCACCGGGGAGCTGTTTTTT. The full variable domain, its missing parts supplied by reference TRBV19 and TRBJ2-2, is DGGITQSPKYLFRKEGQNVTLSCEQNLNHDAMYWYRQDPGQGLRLIYYSQIVNDFQKGDIAEGYSVSREKKESFPLTVTSAQKNPTAFYLCATRRLAGFTGELFFGEGSRLTVL.